In this sample, the clone carrying this T cell receptor (beta chain) turned up once. The sample is drawn from a study of blood T cell repertoires in COVID-19. J lost 5 bases, V lost 4 bases, and 11 bases had no gene match. Germline CDR1 reads SGDLS; CDR2 reads YYNGEE. The CDR3 runs 16 residues. Repertoires were generated with immunoSEQ multiplex PCR, while TCRdb's copy carries only in-frame clones and drops some. This table holds more than 300,000 clones, around four fifths found once. The sequence came from a woman aged 45-60 years with acute or convalescent COVID-19. Input material: peripheral blood. The chain joins TRBV9 to TRBJ2-3; 9 nucleotides line up with TRBD2. CDR3 DNA: TGTGCCAGCAGCCCCTGGCTAGCGGGGTTAGGAGATACGCAGTATTTT. Translating gives CASSPWLAGLGDTQYF.